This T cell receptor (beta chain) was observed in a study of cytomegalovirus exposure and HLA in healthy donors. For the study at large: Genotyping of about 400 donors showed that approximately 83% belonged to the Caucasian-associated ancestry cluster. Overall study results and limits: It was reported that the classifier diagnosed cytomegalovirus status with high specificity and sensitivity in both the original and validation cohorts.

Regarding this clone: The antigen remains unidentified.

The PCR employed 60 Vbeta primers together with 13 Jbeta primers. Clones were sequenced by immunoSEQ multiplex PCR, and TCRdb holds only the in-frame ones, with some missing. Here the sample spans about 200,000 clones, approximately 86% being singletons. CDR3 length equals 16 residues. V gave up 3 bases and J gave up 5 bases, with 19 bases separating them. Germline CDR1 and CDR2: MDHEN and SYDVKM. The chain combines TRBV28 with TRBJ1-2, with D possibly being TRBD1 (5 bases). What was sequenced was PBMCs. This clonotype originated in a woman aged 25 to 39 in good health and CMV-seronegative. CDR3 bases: TGTGCCAGCAGTTTTTACATCCTCGGAGGGGATTATGGCTACACCTTC. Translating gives CASSFYILGGDYGYTF.